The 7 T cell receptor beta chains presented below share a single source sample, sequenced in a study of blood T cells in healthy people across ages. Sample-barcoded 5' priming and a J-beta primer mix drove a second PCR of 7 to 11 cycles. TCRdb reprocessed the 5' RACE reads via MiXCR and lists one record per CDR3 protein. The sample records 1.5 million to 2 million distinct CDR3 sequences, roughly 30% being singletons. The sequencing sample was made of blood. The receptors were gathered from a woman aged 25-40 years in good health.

CDR3 DNA sequence: TGTGCCAGCAGCCGAGGGGCCATTAGCGGGGGGTTTTACGAGCAGTACTTC. Translated: CASSRGAISGGFYEQYF. J is TRBJ2-7 and V is TRBV11-2; TRBD2 aligns across 10 bases. CDR1 is SGHAT, CDR2 FQNNGV, per germline. CDR3 length: 17 residues. Trimming removed 5 bases from V and 4 bases from J; junction bases left unmatched: 14.

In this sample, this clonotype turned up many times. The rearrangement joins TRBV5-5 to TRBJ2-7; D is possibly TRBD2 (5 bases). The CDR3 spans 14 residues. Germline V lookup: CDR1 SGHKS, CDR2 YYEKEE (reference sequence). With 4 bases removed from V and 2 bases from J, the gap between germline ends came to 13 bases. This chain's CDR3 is CASSRGSSAYEQYF. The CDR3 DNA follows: TGTGCCAGCAGCCGAGGGAGTTCGGCCTACGAGCAGTACTTC.

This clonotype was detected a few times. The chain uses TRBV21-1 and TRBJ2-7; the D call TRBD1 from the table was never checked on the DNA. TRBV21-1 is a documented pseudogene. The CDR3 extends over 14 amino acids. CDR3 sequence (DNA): TGTGCCGAAATTCACGGGGGCAGGGGCTACGAGCAGTACTTC. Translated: CAEIHGGRGYEQYF.

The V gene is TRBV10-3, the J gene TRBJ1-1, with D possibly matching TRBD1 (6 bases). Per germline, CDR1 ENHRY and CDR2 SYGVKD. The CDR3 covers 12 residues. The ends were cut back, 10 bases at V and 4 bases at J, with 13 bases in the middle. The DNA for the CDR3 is TGTGCCACAGAACAGGGAGGCACTGAAGCTTTCTTT. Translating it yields CATEQGGTEAFF.

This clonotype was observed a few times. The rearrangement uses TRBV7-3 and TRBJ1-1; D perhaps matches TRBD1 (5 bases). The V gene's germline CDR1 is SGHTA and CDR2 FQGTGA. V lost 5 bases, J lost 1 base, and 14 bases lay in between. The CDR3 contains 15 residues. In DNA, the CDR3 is TGTGCCAGCAGCCTGGGGGGGGGACGGAACACTGAAGCTTTCTTT. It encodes CASSLGGGRNTEAFF. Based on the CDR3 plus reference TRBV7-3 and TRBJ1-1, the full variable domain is GAGVSQTPSNKVTEKGKYVELRCDPISGHTALYWYRQSLGQGPEFLIYFQGTGAADDSGLPNDRFFAVRPEGSVSTLKIQRTERGDSAVYLCASSLGGGRNTEAFFGQGTRLTVV.

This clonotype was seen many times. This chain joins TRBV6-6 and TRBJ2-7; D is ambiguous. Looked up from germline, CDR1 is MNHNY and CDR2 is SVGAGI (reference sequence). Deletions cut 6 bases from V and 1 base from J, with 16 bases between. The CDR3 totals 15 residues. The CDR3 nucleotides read TGTGCCAGCAGCCCCAGTGGCTTCGTATCCTACGAGCAGTACTTC. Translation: CASSPSGFVSYEQYF.

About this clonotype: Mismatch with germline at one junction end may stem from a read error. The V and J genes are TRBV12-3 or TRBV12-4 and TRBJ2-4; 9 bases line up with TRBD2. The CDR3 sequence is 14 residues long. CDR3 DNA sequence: TGTGCCAGCAGTCTAGCGGGGTCTCAAACCATTCAGTACTTC. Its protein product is CASSLAGSQTIQYF.